These T cell receptor beta chains were read from a single sample in a study of blood T cell repertoires in COVID-19. This table comes from immunoSEQ multiplex PCR, and its TCRdb copy is limited to in-frame clones, with some not included. The profile shows approximately 94,000 clones, approximately 82% of them singletons. The sample consisted of peripheral blood. The receptors come from a man aged 55 to 69 with acute or convalescent COVID-19. Both conserved end residues are part of each CDR3. D genes are given only for firm matches. Size tells how often a clone was seen (once, few, many) or the class of an expanded clone, and some rows leave it out.

>TRBV15|TRBD2|TRBJ2-3|few
TGTGCCACCAGCAGACCTCCGGGACTAGCGGTTAGCACAGATACGCAGTATTTT
CATSRPPGLAVSTDTQYF
>TRBV28|TRBD2|TRBJ2-3|.
TGTGCCAGCAGTTTATCCCTGGCGGGGGGGCCAGATACGCAGTATTTT
CASSLSLAGGPDTQYF
>TRBV5-1|TRBD1|TRBJ1-6|few
TGCGCCAGCAGTTGGGACAGTGGAGGTTCACCCCTCCACTTT
CASSWDSGGSPLHF
>TRBV2|.|TRBJ1-6|.
TGTGCCAGCAGTCGGGGCTCCTATAATTCACCCCTCCACTTT
CASSRGSYNSPLHF
>TRBV7-2|.|TRBJ1-2|.
TGTGCCAGCAGCAAAGAGCGTTTCCTGGTGTACACCTTC
CASSKERFLVYTF
>TRBV6-5|.|TRBJ2-7|.
TGTGCCAGCAGTTACTTACAGGGAGTCTACGAGCAGTACTTC
CASSYLQGVYEQYF
>TRBV6-2/TRBV6-3|.|TRBJ1-1|.
TGTGCCAGCAGCCGCCGCGGCAAAGGTTCCACCATGAACACTGAAGCTTTCTTT
CASSRRGKGSTMNTEAFF
>TRBV5-6|TRBD1|TRBJ1-1|few
TGTGCCAGCAGCTACCCGGGACAGGGCTCCACTGAAGCTTTCTTT
CASSYPGQGSTEAFF
>TRBV29-1|TRBD1|TRBJ2-3|few
TGCAGCGTAGATGGAATCAGGGGGCGTGCAGATACGCAGTATTTT
CSVDGIRGRADTQYF
>TRBV5-4|TRBD1|TRBJ2-3|.
TGTGCCAGCAGCTCGGGACAGGGAAGCACAGATACGCAGTATTTT
CASSSGQGSTDTQYF
>TRBV7-2|TRBD2|TRBJ2-7|.
TGTGCCAGCAGCCCCTTTGCGGGGGGGTCCAGGGAGCAGTACTTC
CASSPFAGGSREQYF
>TRBV6-5|TRBD1|TRBJ1-1|.
TGTGCCAGCAGTTTTAACAGGGGGGTCACTGAAGCTTTCTTT
CASSFNRGVTEAFF
>TRBV12-3/TRBV12-4|.|TRBJ1-1|.
TGTGCCAGCAAGAGAAAAACGGAGGAAGCTTTCTTT
CASKRKTEEAFF
>TRBV7-2|TRBD2|TRBJ2-1|.
TGTGCCAGCAGGCCCCCGGGACTAGCCTCAAGTGAGCAGTTCTTC
CASRPPGLASSEQFF
>TRBV5-8|.|TRBJ1-5|.
TGTGCCAGCAGCTTGCTCGGGGGCAATCAGCCCCAGCATTTT
CASSLLGGNQPQHF
>TRBV6-4|.|TRBJ2-5|few
TGTGCCAGCAGTGAAGGGGGGGGGCGACAAGAGACCCAGTACTTC
CASSEGGGRQETQYF
>TRBV28|.|TRBJ1-5|.
TGTGCCAGCAACACCCTTAATCAGCCCCAGCATTTT
CASNTLNQPQHF
>TRBV2|.|TRBJ2-7|.
TGTGCCAGCAGTCCCAACGACAATTACGAGCAGTACTTC
CASSPNDNYEQYF
>TRBV7-2|.|TRBJ1-1|once
TGTGCCAGCAGCGCCAGCGGGGGGCGGGCTTTCTTT
CASSASGGRAFF
>TRBV5-4|TRBD2|TRBJ2-5|.
TGTGCCAGCAGCTTAAAGGTCATAGCGGGGCCCCAAGAGACCCAGTACTTC
CASSLKVIAGPQETQYF
>TRBV10-3|TRBD2|TRBJ2-1|.
TGTGCCATCAGTGGACTAGCGGGATACAATGAGCAGTTCTTC
CAISGLAGYNEQFF
>TRBV10-3|TRBD1|TRBJ1-2|.
TGTGCCATCAGTGAGCGGAGAGGGACAGGGGGCTCTAACTATGGCTACACCTTC
CAISERRGTGGSNYGYTF
>TRBV10-2|TRBD2|TRBJ2-3|.
TGCGCCAGCAGAGGACTAGCCCAGCCTAGCACAGATACGCAGTATTTT
CASRGLAQPSTDTQYF
>TRBV27|.|TRBJ2-3|.
TGTGCCAGCATGCCCAGGGTGGGCACAGATACGCAGTATTTT
CASMPRVGTDTQYF
>TRBV6-6|TRBD1|TRBJ1-6|.
TGTGCCAGCAGTCAAAGCCCGGGACAGGGGAAGATCCTCCACTTT
CASSQSPGQGKILHF
>TRBV7-9|TRBD1|TRBJ1-3|few
TGTGCCAGCAGCACCGGGACAGTCTCTGGAAACACCATATATTTT
CASSTGTVSGNTIYF
>TRBV6-4|TRBD1|TRBJ1-5|.
TGTGCCAGCAGAGCCGGGACAGCCCACGCTTATAGCAATCAGCCCCAGCATTTT
CASRAGTAHAYSNQPQHF
>TRBV15|.|TRBJ1-5|once
TGTGCCACCGCGAATAGCAATCAGCCCCAGCATTTT
CATANSNQPQHF
>TRBV7-3|.|TRBJ2-2|.
TGTGCCAGCAGCTTTGGGCCGAACACCGGGGAGCTGTTTTTT
CASSFGPNTGELFF
>TRBV19|TRBD1|TRBJ1-3|few
TGTGCCAGTAGCCGGGACAGGGGATCTGGAAACACCATATATTTT
CASSRDRGSGNTIYF
>TRBV4-1|TRBD1|TRBJ1-2|once
TGCGCCAGCAGCCCGGGACAGCCCGTAGACGGCTACACCTTC
CASSPGQPVDGYTF
>TRBV5-5|.|TRBJ1-5|.
TGTGCCAGCAGCCCGGGGGGGGCAGGTCAGCCCCAGCATTTT
CASSPGGAGQPQHF
>TRBV5-1|.|TRBJ2-5|once
TGCGCCAGCAGCATAATACAAGAGACCCAGTACTTC
CASSIIQETQYF
>TRBV2|TRBD1|TRBJ1-5|.
TGTGCCAGCAGTACCTCCGGACAGGGCAATCAGCCCCAGCATTTT
CASSTSGQGNQPQHF
>TRBV5-1|.|TRBJ1-1|.
TGCGCCAGCAGCTTGTTACAGGGTTTGACTGAAGCTTTCTTT
CASSLLQGLTEAFF
>TRBV7-9|TRBD1|TRBJ1-5|once
TGTGCCAGCAGCGGACAGGGAGGTAATCAGCCCCAGCATTTT
CASSGQGGNQPQHF
>TRBV15|.|TRBJ1-3|.
TGTGCCACCAGGACGCAGGAGGTCGGTGGAAACACCATATATTTT
CATRTQEVGGNTIYF
>TRBV5-1|.|TRBJ1-6|.
TGCGCCAGCAGCTTGAGGCCAGGGCAAAAACCCCTCCACTTT
CASSLRPGQKPLHF
>TRBV28|TRBD1|TRBJ1-1|.
TGTGCCAGCAGTTCCCTTTCGTTTAAAGGGGGCTTAGGTGAAGCTTTCTTT
CASSSLSFKGGLGEAFF
>TRBV4-3|TRBD2|TRBJ2-1|.
TGCGCCAGCAGCCAAGGACAAACTAGCGGGGGGGATAATGAGCAGTTCTTC
CASSQGQTSGGDNEQFF
>TRBV15|.|TRBJ2-1|.
TGTGCCACCAGCAGAGATGGGGCAGGCCCTAATGAGCAGTTCTTC
CATSRDGAGPNEQFF
>TRBV2|TRBD1|TRBJ1-2|.
TGTGCCAGCCGGGACAGGGCCAACTATGGCTACACCTTC
CASRDRANYGYTF
>TRBV4-2|TRBD1|TRBJ2-7|.
TGTGCCAGCAGCCAAGGGAGGACAGGGGGTACCTACGAGCAGTACTTC
CASSQGRTGGTYEQYF
>TRBV28|TRBD1|TRBJ1-2|.
TGTGCCAGCATGGGGGACAGGGGTTATGGCTACACCTTC
CASMGDRGYGYTF
>TRBV28|.|TRBJ1-3|few
TGTGCCAGCAGAAAGGAGGCTGGAAACACCATATATTTT
CASRKEAGNTIYF
>TRBV6-5|TRBD1|TRBJ1-6|.
TGTGCCAGCAGTTACGGGACAGATCTTAATTCACCCCTCCACTTT
CASSYGTDLNSPLHF
>TRBV20-1|.|TRBJ2-3|.
TGCAGTGCTAGTCCGAACAGCCTCAGGGATACGCAGTATTTT
CSASPNSLRDTQYF